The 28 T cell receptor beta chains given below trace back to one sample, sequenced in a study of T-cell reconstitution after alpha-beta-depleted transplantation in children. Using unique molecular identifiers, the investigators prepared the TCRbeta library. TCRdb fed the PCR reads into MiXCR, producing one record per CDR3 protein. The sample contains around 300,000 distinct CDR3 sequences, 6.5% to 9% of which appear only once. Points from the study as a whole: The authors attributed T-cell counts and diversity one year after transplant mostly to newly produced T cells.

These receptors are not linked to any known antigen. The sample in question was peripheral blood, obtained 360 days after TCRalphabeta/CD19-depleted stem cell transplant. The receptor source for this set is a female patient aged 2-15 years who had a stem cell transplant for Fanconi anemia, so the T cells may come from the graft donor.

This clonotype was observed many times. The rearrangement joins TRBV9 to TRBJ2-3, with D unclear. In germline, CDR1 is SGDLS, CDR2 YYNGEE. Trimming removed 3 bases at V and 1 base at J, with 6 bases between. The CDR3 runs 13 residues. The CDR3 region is CASSGGGTDTQYF. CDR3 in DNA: TGTGCCAGCAGCGGAGGAGGCACAGATACGCAGTATTTT.

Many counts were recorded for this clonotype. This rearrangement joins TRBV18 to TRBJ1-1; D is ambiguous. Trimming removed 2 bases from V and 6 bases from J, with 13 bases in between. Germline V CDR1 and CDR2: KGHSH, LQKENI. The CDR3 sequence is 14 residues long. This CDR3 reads CASSPRDLGPEAFF. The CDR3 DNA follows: TGTGCCAGCTCACCAAGAGACCTGGGCCCTGAAGCTTTCTTT.

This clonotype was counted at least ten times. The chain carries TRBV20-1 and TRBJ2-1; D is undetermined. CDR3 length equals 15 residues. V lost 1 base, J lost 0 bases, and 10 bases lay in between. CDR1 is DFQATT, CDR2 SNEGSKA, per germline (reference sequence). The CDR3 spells CSARAAVYSYNEQFF. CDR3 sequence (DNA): TGCAGTGCTAGAGCGGCGGTCTACTCCTACAATGAGCAGTTCTTC.

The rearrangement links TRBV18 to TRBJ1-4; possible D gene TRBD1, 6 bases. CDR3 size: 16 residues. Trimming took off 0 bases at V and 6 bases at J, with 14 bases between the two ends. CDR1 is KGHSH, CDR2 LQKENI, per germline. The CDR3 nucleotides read TGTGCCAGCTCACCACCGAGCCTGGGGGCCGATGAAAAACTGTTTTTT. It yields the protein CASSPPSLGADEKLFF.

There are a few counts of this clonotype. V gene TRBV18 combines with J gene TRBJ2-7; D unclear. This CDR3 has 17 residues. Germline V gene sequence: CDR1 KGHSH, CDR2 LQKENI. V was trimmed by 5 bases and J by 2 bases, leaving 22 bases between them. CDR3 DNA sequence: TGTGCCAGCTCATCGATCAACGCAGGCTTATCGGCCTACGAGCAGTACTTC. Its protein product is CASSSINAGLSAYEQYF.

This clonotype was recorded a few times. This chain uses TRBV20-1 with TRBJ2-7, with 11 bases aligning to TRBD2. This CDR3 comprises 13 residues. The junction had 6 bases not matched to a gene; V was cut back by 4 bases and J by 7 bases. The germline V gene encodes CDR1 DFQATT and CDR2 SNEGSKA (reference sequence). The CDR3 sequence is CSAIAGGPEEQYF. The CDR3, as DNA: TGCAGTGCTATAGCGGGAGGGCCCGAGGAGCAGTACTTC.

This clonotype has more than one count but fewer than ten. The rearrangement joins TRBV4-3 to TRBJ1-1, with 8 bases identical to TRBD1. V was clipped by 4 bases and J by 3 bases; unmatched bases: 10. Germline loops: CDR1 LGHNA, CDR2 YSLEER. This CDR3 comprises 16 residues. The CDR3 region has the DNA TGCGCCAGCAGCCCGCTCAGGGGGCGGAGGGACACTGAAGCTTTCTTT. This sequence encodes CASSPLRGRRDTEAFF.

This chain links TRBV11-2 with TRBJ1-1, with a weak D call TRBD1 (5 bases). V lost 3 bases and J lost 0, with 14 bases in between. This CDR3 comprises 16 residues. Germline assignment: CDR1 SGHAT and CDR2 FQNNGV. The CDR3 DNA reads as TGTGCCAGCAGCTTTACCCTACGGGACCTGAACACTGAAGCTTTCTTT. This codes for CASSFTLRDLNTEAFF.

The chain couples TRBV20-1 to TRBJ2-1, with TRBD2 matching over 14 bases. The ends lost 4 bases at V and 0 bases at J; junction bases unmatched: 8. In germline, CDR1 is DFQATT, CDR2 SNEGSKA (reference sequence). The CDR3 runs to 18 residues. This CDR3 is CSATRLAGGPGSYNEQFF. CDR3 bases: TGCAGTGCTACGAGACTAGCGGGAGGGCCGGGCTCCTACAATGAGCAGTTCTTC.

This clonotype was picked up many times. The CDR3 DNA sequence: TGCAGTGCTAGAGATCAGGCGGGAGGCATTATAGATACGCAGTATTTT. Translation: CSARDQAGGIIDTQYF. The gene calls are TRBV20-1 and TRBJ2-3; TRBD2 aligns across 8 bases. CDR1 is DFQATT, CDR2 SNEGSKA, per germline (reference sequence). J was trimmed by 5 bases and V by 0 bases; bases with no gene match: 10. The CDR3 is 16 residues long.

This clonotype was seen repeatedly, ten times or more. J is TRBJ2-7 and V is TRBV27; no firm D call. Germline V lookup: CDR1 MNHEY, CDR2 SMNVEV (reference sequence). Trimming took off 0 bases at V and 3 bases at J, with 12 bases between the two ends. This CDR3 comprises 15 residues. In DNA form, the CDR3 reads TGTGCCAGCAGTTTATCGGCCGAACTCCTCTACGAGCAGTACTTC. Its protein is CASSLSAELLYEQYF.

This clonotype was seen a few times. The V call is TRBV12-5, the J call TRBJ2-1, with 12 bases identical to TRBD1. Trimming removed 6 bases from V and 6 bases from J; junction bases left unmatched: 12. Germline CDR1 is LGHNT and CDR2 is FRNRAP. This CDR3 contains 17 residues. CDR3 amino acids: CASGFHAGQGAFNEQFF. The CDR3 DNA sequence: TGTGCTAGTGGCTTCCATGCGGGACAGGGGGCGTTCAATGAGCAGTTCTTC.

Here the CDR3 reads CASSLVLGEYEQYF. Written as DNA, the CDR3 is TGTGCCAGCAGCTTAGTGTTAGGGGAATACGAGCAGTACTTC. This chain joins TRBV11-2 and TRBJ2-7; possibly TRBD1 for D (5 bases). CDR3 length: 14 residues. Germline V CDR1 and CDR2: SGHAT, FQNNGV. Trimming removed 1 base from V and 4 bases from J, with 11 bases in between. The full variable domain, with the rest looked up from reference TRBV11-2 and TRBJ2-7, is EAGVAQSPRYKIIEKRQSVAFWCNPISGHATLYWYQQILGQGPKLLIQFQNNGVVDDSQLPKDRFSAERLKGVDSTLKIQPAKLEDSAVYLCASSLVLGEYEQYFGPGTRLTVT.

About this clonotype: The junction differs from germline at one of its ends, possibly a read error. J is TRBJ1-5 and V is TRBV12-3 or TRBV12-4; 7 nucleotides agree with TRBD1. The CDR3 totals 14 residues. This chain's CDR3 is CASSLAPGGQPQQF. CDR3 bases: TGTGCCAGCAGTTTAGCACCAGGGGGTCAGCCCCAGCAATTT.

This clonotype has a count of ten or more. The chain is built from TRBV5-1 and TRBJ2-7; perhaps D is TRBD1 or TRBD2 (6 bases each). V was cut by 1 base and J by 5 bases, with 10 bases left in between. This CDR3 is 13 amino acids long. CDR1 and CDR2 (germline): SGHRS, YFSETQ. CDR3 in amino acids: CASSLWGANEQYF. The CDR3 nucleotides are TGCGCCAGCAGCTTGTGGGGGGCCAACGAGCAGTACTTC.

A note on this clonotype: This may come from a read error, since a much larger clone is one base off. Written as DNA, the CDR3 is TGCAGGGCCGAAATCATAGCGGGGGTATTTCGCACCTACAATGAGCAGTTCTTC. This encodes CRAEIIAGVFRTYNEQFF. The chain employs TRBV20-1 and TRBJ2-1, with 9 bases matching TRBD2. Germline CDR1 and CDR2: DFQATT and SNEGSKA (reference sequence). The CDR3 is 18 residues long.

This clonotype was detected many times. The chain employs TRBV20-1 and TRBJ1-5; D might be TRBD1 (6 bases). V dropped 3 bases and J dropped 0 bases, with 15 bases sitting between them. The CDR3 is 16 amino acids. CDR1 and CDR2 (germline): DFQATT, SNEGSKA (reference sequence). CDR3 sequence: CSASSRGPYSNQPQHF. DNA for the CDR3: TGCAGTGCTAGTAGCAGGGGCCCATATAGCAATCAGCCCCAGCATTTT.

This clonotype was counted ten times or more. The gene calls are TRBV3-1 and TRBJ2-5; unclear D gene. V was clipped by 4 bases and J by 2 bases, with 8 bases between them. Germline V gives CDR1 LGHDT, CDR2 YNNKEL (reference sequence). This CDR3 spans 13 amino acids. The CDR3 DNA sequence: TGTGCCAGCAGCCTGGGGATGCAAGAGACCCAGTACTTC. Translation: CASSLGMQETQYF.

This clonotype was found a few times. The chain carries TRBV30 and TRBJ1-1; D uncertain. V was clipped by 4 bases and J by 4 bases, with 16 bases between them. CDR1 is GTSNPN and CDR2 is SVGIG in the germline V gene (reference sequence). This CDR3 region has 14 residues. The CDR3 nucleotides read TGTGCCTGGAATCGGGGAAACTGGGGCACTGAAGCTTTCTTT. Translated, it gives CAWNRGNWGTEAFF.

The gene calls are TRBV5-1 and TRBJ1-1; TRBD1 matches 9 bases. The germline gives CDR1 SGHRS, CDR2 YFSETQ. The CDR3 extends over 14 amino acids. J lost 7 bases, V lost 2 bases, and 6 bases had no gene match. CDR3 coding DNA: TGCGCCAGCAGCTTACGGGGACAGGGCAATGAAGCTTTCTTT. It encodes CASSLRGQGNEAFF. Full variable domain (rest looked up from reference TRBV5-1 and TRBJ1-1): KAGVTQTPRYLIKTRGQQVTLSCSPISGHRSVSWYQQTPGQGLQFLFEYFSETQRNKGNFPGRFSGRQFSNSRSEMNVSTLELGDSALYLCASSLRGQGNEAFFGQGTRLTVV.

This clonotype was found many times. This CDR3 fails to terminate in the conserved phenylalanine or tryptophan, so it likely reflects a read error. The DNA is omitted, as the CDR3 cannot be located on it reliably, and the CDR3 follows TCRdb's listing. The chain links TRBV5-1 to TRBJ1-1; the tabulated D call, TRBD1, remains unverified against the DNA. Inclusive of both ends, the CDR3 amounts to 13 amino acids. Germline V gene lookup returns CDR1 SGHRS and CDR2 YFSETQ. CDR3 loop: CASSLKGQGLYKG.

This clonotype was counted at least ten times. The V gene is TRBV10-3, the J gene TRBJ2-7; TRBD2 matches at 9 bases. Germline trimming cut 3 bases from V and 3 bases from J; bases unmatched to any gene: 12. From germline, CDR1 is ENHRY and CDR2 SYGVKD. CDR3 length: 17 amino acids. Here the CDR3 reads CAISDPGIAGVGYEQYF. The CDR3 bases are TGTGCCATCAGTGACCCGGGTATAGCGGGAGTGGGCTACGAGCAGTACTTC.

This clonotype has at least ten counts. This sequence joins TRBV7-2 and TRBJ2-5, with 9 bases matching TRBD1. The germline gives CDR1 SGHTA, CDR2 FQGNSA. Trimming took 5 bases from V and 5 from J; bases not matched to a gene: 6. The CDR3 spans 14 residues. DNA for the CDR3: TGTGCCAGCAGCGCGGTCGACAGGGGGGAGACCCAGTACTTC. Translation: CASSAVDRGETQYF.

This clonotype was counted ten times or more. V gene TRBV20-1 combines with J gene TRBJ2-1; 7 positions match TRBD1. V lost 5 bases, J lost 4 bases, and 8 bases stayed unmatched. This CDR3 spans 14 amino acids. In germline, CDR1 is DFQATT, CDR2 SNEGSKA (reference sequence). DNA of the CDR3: TGCAGTGCTCGAAGGGCAGGGGGATACAATGAGCAGTTCTTC. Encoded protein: CSARRAGGYNEQFF.

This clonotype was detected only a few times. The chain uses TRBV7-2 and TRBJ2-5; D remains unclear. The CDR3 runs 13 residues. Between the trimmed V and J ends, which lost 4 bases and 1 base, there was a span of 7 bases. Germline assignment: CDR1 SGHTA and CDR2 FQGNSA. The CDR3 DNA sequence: TGTGCCAGCAGCTCCCTTTTCCAAGAGACCCAGTACTTC. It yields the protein CASSSLFQETQYF.

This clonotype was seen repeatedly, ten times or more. In DNA, the CDR3 is TGTGCCAGCAGTGGACAGGGTACCTACGAGCAGTACGTC. As protein: CASSGQGTYEQYV. V usage is TRBV28 and J usage is TRBJ2-7, with TRBD1 identical over 8 bases. Per germline, CDR1 MDHEN and CDR2 SYDVKM. Trimming at V came to 5 bases and at J to 2 bases, leaving 2 bases not matched to a gene. This CDR3 has 13 amino acids.

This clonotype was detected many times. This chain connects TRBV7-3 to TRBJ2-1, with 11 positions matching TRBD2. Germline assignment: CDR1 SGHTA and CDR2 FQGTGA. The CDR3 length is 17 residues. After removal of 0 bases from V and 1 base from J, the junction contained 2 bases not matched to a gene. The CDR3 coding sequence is TGTGCCAGCAGCTTAACGTCTAGCGGGGGGTCCTACAATGAGCAGTTCTTC. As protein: CASSLTSSGGSYNEQFF.

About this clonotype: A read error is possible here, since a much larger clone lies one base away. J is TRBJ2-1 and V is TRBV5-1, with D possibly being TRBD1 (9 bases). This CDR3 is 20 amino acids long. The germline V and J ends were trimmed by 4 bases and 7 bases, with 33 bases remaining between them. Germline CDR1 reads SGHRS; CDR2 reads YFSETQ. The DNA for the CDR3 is TGCGCCAGCAGCATACGGGGACAGGGACACATAACGGGAGGGTATAATGAGCAGTTCTTC. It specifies CASSIRGQGHITGGYNEQFF.